This T cell receptor beta chain was identified in a study of blood T cell repertoires in COVID-19. About the research overall: Samples representing acute and convalescent COVID-19 were sourced from the United States, Italy and Spain. T cells, B-cell-depleted T cells, or PBMCs provided the cDNA or gDNA that served as material.

Original methodology: Nucleated cell counts were estimated from reference gene primer amplification. The assay was immunoSEQ multiplex PCR, and TCRdb's table has in-frame clones only and misses some. That table supplies the V and J calls and clone size; D and trimming were determined from the DNA. The repertoire consists of roughly 43,000 clones, with approximately 90% occurring once and the leading ten covering around 4.6%. J lost 9 bases, V lost 5 bases, and 16 bases had no gene match. The length of the CDR3 is 17 residues. Germline CDR1 reads MDHEN; CDR2 reads SYDVKM. The sample taken for sequencing was peripheral blood. The receptor was isolated from a human donor in a cohort sampled during active COVID-19. The chain joins TRBV28 to TRBJ1-6, with TRBD1 matching 7 bases. The CDR3 sequence: CASSPTPLVGGVSPLHF. CDR3 sequence (DNA): TGTGCCAGCAGTCCGACCCCTCTCGTAGGGGGCGTTTCACCCCTCCACTTT.